This T cell receptor (beta chain) was captured in a study of cytomegalovirus exposure and HLA in healthy donors listed by TCRdb under 2017. Regarding the study in general: An earlier analysis of roughly 630 of the donors reported about 250 Gb of sequence data and 100 million to 140 million unique TCR beta sequences from about 180 million T cells. An early release that covered fewer than 750 HLA-typed donors contained approximately 300 gigabases of sequencing data and around 85 million unique TCR sequences. Of the roughly 400 genotyped donors, 81% fell in the genetic ancestry cluster associated with self-reported Caucasian donors. The study aimed to test whether signatures of past pathogen exposure could be identified by cataloging public T cell receptors. The study used immunosequencing to profile the T cell repertoires of approximately 640 subjects and linked those repertoires to cytomegalovirus serostatus. Along with the approximately 700-subject first cohort, a separate validation cohort of over a hundred different subjects was used. To predict cytomegalovirus infection status, the study brought together high-throughput TCR immunosequencing, statistical association of individual TCRs with disease status, and machine learning. To study patterns of TCR occurrence, a later analysis re-analyzed previously published TCR beta repertoires from 550 to 800 donors and added high-resolution HLA genotyping. Rather than using new phenotypic data, the later analysis identified candidate immune exposures from TCR beta sequences and from how often those sequences occurred across donors. An earlier analysis of about 600 of the donors used high-throughput TCR beta sequencing to judge whether each TCR beta V gene segment behaved as functional or pseudogenic. Donor age, sex, ethnicity and CMV serostatus were compiled together with the repertoire data. In a later genetic analysis, genome-wide SNP genotypes for about three fifths of the 666 donors were used, and that subset was treated as a discovery cohort. Every repertoire in the discovery cohort had been generated on one and the same sequencing platform. Class I and class II HLA loci were covered by the typing at four-digit resolution. The number of donors typed differed by locus, with 629-630 for A, B, C, DRB1 and DQB1, roughly 550 for DQA1, approximately 570 for DPA1, and 472 for DPB1. Roughly 5 DR-DQ haplotypes were handled as single units for association and clustering because linkage in the cohort was strong. On average, roughly 240,000 unique TCR beta nucleotide sequences were sequenced per donor among more than 350 genotyped donors of the cohort, with about 17% of those sequences being non-productive. General study outcomes and caveats: In the study, around 150 TCR beta chains were listed as associated with cytomegalovirus. An earlier analysis of 587 of the donors showed that most TCR beta V segments appeared in productive rearrangements either about 90% or about 30% of the time, which broadly matched IMGT annotations. In a later analysis, several top co-occurrence clusters were reported to appear linked to parvovirus B19, influenza, CMV and Epstein-Barr virus. Some IMGT-functional V segments, including TRBV6-2 and TRBV6-3, could not be distinguished by the 87-base-pair reads and were therefore excluded. A later analysis found that most CMV-associated TCR beta chains appeared HLA-restricted, with HLA associations seemingly driven largely by CMV exposure. Only TCR beta chains were sequenced in this cohort, and the absence of alpha or paired-chain data limited detectable features. A few of the identified cytomegalovirus-associated TCR beta chains were confirmed in vitro to be specific for cytomegalovirus antigens. The classifier was reported to diagnose cytomegalovirus status with high specificity and sensitivity in both the original cohort and the validation cohort. In a later analysis, HLA-associated TCR beta chains were found to be more clonally expanded and to have lower generation probabilities than equally common non-associated chains. Roughly uniform sequencing depth across donors was assumed in presence/absence analyses, although this assumption may not hold. When HLA alleles, especially DR and DQ, strongly co-occurred, attributing TCR associations to individual alleles was difficult. In a later genetic analysis, fewer N-insertions in productive TCRs were reported among donors in an Asian-associated ancestry cluster than the 666-donor mean. A later analysis found that TCR association rates varied across HLA loci, with DRB1 alleles showing the most associated TCRs and HLA-C alleles the fewest. A further reported finding was that TCR beta sequences accurately predicted the HLA-A and HLA-B alleles for most subjects in the first cohort. Because counts were too low, roughly 16 rarely observed V segments, including chromosome 9 orphons, were excluded from the earlier analysis of fewer than 650 of the donors. Because HLA typing was unavailable for some donors at each locus, only the typed subset was used in association tests. Most TCR sequences were seen in very few donors, while some public TCRs were found in many individuals. At a false discovery rate of 0.05, a later analysis linked some 17,000 TCR beta sequences to specific HLA alleles. A later genetic analysis associated a missense DCLRE1C variant with V-gene and J-gene trimming of TCR beta chains, and an independent cohort replicated the association. Correlated functional status among segregating V segments might be attributable to linkage disequilibrium, but an unknown experimental factor could not be ruled out. Immune exposure information for the cohort was limited to CMV serostatus. A group of highly shared sequence variants was considered likely to be a technical artifact of the sequencing pipeline. The authors suggested that the approach could potentially be extended to other disease states and immunological phenotypes.

Library method: the immunoSEQ multiplex PCR assay. A mixture of 60 forward primers for TCR Vbeta segments and 13 reverse primers for TCR Jbeta segments was used in the multiplex PCR. A multiplex PCR assay on genomic DNA amplified the CDR3 region of rearranged TCR beta genes. On the Illumina HiSeq System, the amplified TCR beta libraries were sequenced as 87-base-pair reads. The original methods were these. In a later analysis, some 80 million unique TCR beta chains were counted across the roughly 610 repertoires, and roughly 11 million of these chains were shared by at least two donors. Raw reads were error-corrected and collapsed into unique sequences with a nearest-neighbor algorithm that merged closely related sequences to remove PCR and sequencing errors. CDR3 sequences were aligned to IMGT reference sequences to assign V, D and J gene segments. For a sequence to be retained, a match of at least six nucleotides was required to both a V gene segment and a J gene segment. A rearrangement was called productive if the CDR3 had no stop codons and remained in frame with V and J, and every other rearrangement was called non-productive. CDR3 was defined according to IMGT convention as the region running from the second conserved V-encoded cysteine to the conserved J-encoded phenylalanine. Sequences without an unambiguous match to a single V gene segment were excluded from the earlier analysis of a few hundred of the donors. An earlier analysis of several hundred of the donors called V segments functional above 56.7% productive rearrangements and segregating when the between-donor standard deviation exceeded 5%. A statistical classification framework was built to diagnose cytomegalovirus status from the catalog of TCR beta chain sequences. In a later analysis, V and J genes were assigned by comparing TCR nucleotide sequences against IMGT/GENE-DB human TR gene sequences. The TCRdist pipeline was used in a later analysis to assign CDR3 sequences and most-parsimonious VDJ recombination scenarios. A later analysis defined each TCR beta chain by its CDR3 amino acid sequence plus V-gene family, and excluded reads lacking a unique V-gene family. In a later analysis, fewer than 600 highly shared, low-generation-probability nucleotide sequences were removed to address suspected cross-contamination and a sequencing artifact. A later analysis calculated a clonal expansion index for each public chain from normalized within-repertoire ranks of inferred template counts. A later analysis computed generation probabilities with a VDJ recombination model fitted to out-of-frame rearrangements, and checked the results against IGoR. A later analysis scored TCR-TCR, TCR-HLA and TCR-CMV co-occurrence with hypergeometric tests, applying a repertoire-size bias correction to TCR pairs. A later analysis estimated false discovery rates by permuting HLA or CMV assignments 20 times. In a later analysis, co-occurring TCRs were grouped using DBSCAN, and TCRdist sequence similarity was added for clustering within HLA-allele-positive subsets. Co-occurrence clustering excluded repertoires with fewer than 30,000 or more than 120,000 public chains, plus five with anomalous nucleotide sharing. TCRdb carries this immuneACCESS record with in-frame sequences only. Its versions omit some clonotypes, under half of them owing to an unresolved V gene in the studies checked, with the rest unexplained. V and J calls and clone size are as listed in that table; D and trimming were resolved from the DNA. This sample holds some 150,000 clones; around 79% were observed only once. The top ten clonotypes cover roughly 7.1% of the sample.

For CDR1 and CDR2, the germline V gene lists SNHLY and FYNNEI. Including cysteine and phenylalanine, the CDR3 has 15 amino acids. The only DNA kept is the CDR3, 45 bases in frame from the first base. V trim: 1 base; J trim: 5 bases; unmatched bases: 4. A note on this clone: Its antigen has not been determined. Qualities for individual bases were not recorded, and no much larger clone is one base off.

In total, about 650 healthy bone marrow donors made up the cohort. All cohort members were sampled while nominally healthy, although unrecorded immune exposures were likely present. The donor tested CMV seropositive, placing the donor among the 310 or so seropositive members of the cohort. Every donor gave a peripheral blood sample, and the peripheral blood mononuclear cells from that sample were used for TCR beta sequencing. Genomic DNA was extracted from the blood cell samples with the Qiagen DNeasy Blood Extraction Kit. The source of this sequence is a man between 25 and 39 years old in good health and CMV-seropositive. The chain is encoded by TRBV2 joined to TRBJ2-5, with TRBD1 matching 10 junction bases. Sequences were obtained from PBMCs. The nucleotides read TGTGCCAGCAGTGAAGAGGACAGGGGGTACGAGACCCAGTACTTC. Its coded protein is CASSEEDRGYETQYF.